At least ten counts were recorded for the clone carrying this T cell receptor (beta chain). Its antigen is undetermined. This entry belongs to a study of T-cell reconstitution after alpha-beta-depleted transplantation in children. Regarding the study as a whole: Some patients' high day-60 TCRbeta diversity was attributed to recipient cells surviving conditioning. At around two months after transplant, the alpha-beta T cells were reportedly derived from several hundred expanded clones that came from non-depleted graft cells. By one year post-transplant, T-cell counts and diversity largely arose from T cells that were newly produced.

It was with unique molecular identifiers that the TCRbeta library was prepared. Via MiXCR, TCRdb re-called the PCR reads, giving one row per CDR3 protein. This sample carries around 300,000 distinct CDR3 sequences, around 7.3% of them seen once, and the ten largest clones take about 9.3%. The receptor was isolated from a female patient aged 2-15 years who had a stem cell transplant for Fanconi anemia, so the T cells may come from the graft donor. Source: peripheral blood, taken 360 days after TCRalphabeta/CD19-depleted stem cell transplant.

The DNA for the CDR3 is TGTGCCAGCAGGGTCGGACTAGCGGGGAATGAGCAGTTCTTC. Its translation: CASRVGLAGNEQFF. The V call is TRBV5-4, the J call TRBJ2-1; 12 nucleotides agree with TRBD2. Germline V CDR1 and CDR2: SGHNT, YYREEE (reference sequence). This CDR3 contains 14 residues. The V gene end was trimmed by 5 bases and the J gene end by 7 bases; junction bases not matched to a gene: 4.